This TCR beta chain was retrieved from a study of shared T cell receptors in the human thymus. The data were produced by immunoSEQ multiplex PCR, yet TCRdb's version contains in-frame clones alone and is incomplete. The profile covers 700,000 to 750,000 clones, with approximately 85% appearing a single time and around 0.0094% taken by the ten largest. Losses at the gene ends were 6 bases for V and 7 bases for J; bases not matched to a gene: 12. Germline CDR1 ENHRY, CDR2 SYGVKD. The length of the CDR3 is 17 residues. The same sample was also used in a study of human thymus T cells.

Sequenced sample: thymocytes. This clonotype was sampled from a girl in the first two years of life with a congenital heart defect. The V gene is TRBV10-3, the J gene TRBJ2-2, with 12 nucleotides matching TRBD2. CDR3 nucleotides: TGTGCCATCAGAGGCCCCTCTAGCGGGGGGGCCGGCGGGGAGCTGTTTTTT. Encoded protein: CAIRGPSSGGAGGELFF.